This entry features one T cell receptor beta chain sequence. Its antigen remains unknown. Produced via immunoSEQ multiplex PCR; TCRdb's table is partial and in-frame only. The sample yields about 130,000 clones, less than 95% seen once. These data originate in a study of T cell responses to AZD1222 COVID-19 vaccine. Study-wide results and caveats: A mostly white British donor set with more females was recruited, and clonal diversity was possibly underestimated.

The CDR3 spans 17 residues. V shed 0 bases and J shed 1 base, with 15 bases lying between them. Germline values: CDR1 MNHEY, CDR2 SMNVEV (reference sequence). The clonotype originates from an adult in good health. This chain links TRBV27 with TRBJ1-1; D not resolved. The specimen comprised peripheral blood, sampled on day 0 of MenACWY control vaccination. The CDR3 DNA is TGTGCCAGCAGTTTATCCAGGACGGCCCCCGAGAACACTGAAGCTTTCTTT. This gives the protein CASSLSRTAPENTEAFF.